These 2 T cell receptor beta chains came from one sample sequenced in a study of identical twins. MiXCR was run by TCRdb on the 5' RACE reads, yielding one entry per CDR3 protein. Of nearly 900,000 distinct CDR3 sequences listed, approximately 13% are singletons. Another study also made use of these data, one on yellow fever vaccine responses in identical twins.

Sequenced sample: PBMCs. These receptors all come from a woman aged 18-29 years in good health.

The chain uses TRBV2 and TRBJ2-7, with unresolved D. Germline values: CDR1 SNHLY, CDR2 FYNNEI. The length of the CDR3 is 14 residues. The germline V and J ends were trimmed by 1 base and 2 bases, with 9 bases remaining between them. CDR3 sequence: CASSEGRQTYEQYV. The DNA of the CDR3 is TGTGCCAGCAGTGAAGGCCGCCAAACCTACGAGCAGTACGTC.

This clonotype was counted only a few times. V usage is TRBV29-1 and J usage is TRBJ2-7; D not resolved. Trimming shortened V by 0 bases and J by 5 bases, and 14 bases separated the two germline ends. Germline V CDR1 and CDR2: SQVTM, ANQGSEA. This CDR3 has 14 amino acids. CDR3 in amino acids: CSVEDRGFPDEQYF. The DNA of the CDR3 is TGCAGCGTTGAAGATCGAGGATTCCCCGACGAGCAGTACTTC.